These 30 T cell receptor beta chains came from one sample sequenced in a study of spatial heterogeneity in lung cancer. Time point denoted: sample taken at primary tumor resection. TCRdb reprocessed the 5' RACE reads via MiXCR and lists one record per CDR3 protein. The sample includes 7,000 to 10,000 distinct CDR3 sequences, around a sixth of them seen just once. The sequences come from normal lung tissue next to the tumor, collected at surgery. Receptors were obtained from a male donor with early-stage non-small cell lung cancer.

This clonotype was recorded many times. Here the CDR3 reads CASSEWRTSGTGEQFF. Written as DNA, the CDR3 is TGTGCCAGCAGTGAATGGAGGACTAGCGGGACGGGTGAGCAGTTCTTC. The V and J genes are TRBV25-1 and TRBJ2-1; TRBD2 agrees at 12 bases. The ends lost 1 base at V and 9 bases at J; junction bases unmatched: 7. In germline, CDR1 is MGHDK, CDR2 SYGVNS. This CDR3 contains 16 residues.

This clonotype has at least ten counts. The chain is built from TRBV6-1 and TRBJ1-4; D is perhaps TRBD1 (5 bases). CDR1 is MNHNS and CDR2 is SASEGT in the germline V gene. There are 14 residues in the CDR3. The V gene lost 1 base and the J gene lost 7 bases, with 10 bases spanning the gap. The CDR3 region is CASSEGRGGEKLFF. The DNA for the CDR3 is TGTGCCAGCAGTGAAGGAAGGGGCGGTGAAAAACTGTTTTTT.

The J gene is TRBJ2-7, the V gene TRBV6-1; 11 bases are shared with TRBD1. From germline, CDR1 is MNHNS and CDR2 SASEGT. V was pared by 5 bases and J by 1 base, with 16 bases of the junction left unmatched. CDR3 length equals 19 residues. The CDR3 region is CASSRPRTGGPRGSYEQYF. For the CDR3, the DNA is TGTGCCAGCAGTCGACCGAGGACAGGGGGCCCCCGGGGGTCCTACGAGCAGTACTTC.

This sequence joins TRBV6-5 and TRBJ2-5; perhaps TRBD2 as D (7 bases). In germline, CDR1 is MNHEY, CDR2 SVGAGI. Trimming left V 1 base short and J 6 bases short, with 21 bases between. There are 17 residues in the CDR3. The CDR3 nucleotides read TGTGCCAGCAGTTACTTCCCCCAGGGGAGGGTTTCTAAGACCCAGTACTTC. Protein sequence: CASSYFPQGRVSKTQYF.

A few counts support this clonotype. The CDR3 DNA reads TGTGCCAGCAGTTATGAGCGTCAGAACACTGAAGCTTTCTTT. Its protein is CASSYERQNTEAFF. The chain has TRBV28 and TRBJ1-1; D not resolved. V shed 4 bases and J shed 1 base, with 10 bases lying between them. Germline loops: CDR1 MDHEN, CDR2 SYDVKM. CDR3 size: 14 residues.

This rearrangement joins TRBV6-6 to TRBJ1-1; 8 bases fit TRBD1. Germline trimming cut 8 bases from V and 1 base from J; bases unmatched to any gene: 3. The CDR3 is 13 residues long. Germline CDR1 is MNHNY and CDR2 is SVGAGI (reference sequence). The CDR3 here is CASPDRENTEAFF. The CDR3 DNA follows: TGTGCCAGCCCGGACAGGGAGAACACTGAAGCTTTCTTT.

This clonotype has more than one count but fewer than ten. The V and J genes are TRBV20-1 and TRBJ2-1; TRBD2 aligns across 9 bases. This CDR3 spans 14 amino acids. With 5 bases clipped from V and 8 bases from J, the junction kept 10 bases outside the gene matches. Per the germline V gene, CDR1 is DFQATT and CDR2 is SNEGSKA (reference sequence). The CDR3 bases are TGCAGTGCTTTCGGGACTAGCACGTTCGATGAGCAGTTCTTC. This sequence encodes CSAFGTSTFDEQFF.

This chain links TRBV6-1 with TRBJ2-7; perhaps TRBD2 as D (5 bases). From germline, CDR1 is MNHNS and CDR2 SASEGT. V shed 3 bases and J shed 2 bases, with 20 bases lying between them. The CDR3 loop spans 17 amino acids. CDR3 sequence: CASSDRASGRSPYEQYF. CDR3 DNA: TGTGCCAGCAGTGATCGCGCCTCGGGAAGGAGTCCCTACGAGCAGTACTTC.

By frequency in the sample, this clonotype is medium-sized. The V and J genes are TRBV20-1 and TRBJ2-1, with D possibly matching TRBD2 (5 bases). CDR1 is DFQATT, CDR2 SNEGSKA, per germline (reference sequence). Trimming left V 0 bases short and J 5 bases short, with 20 bases between. The CDR3 has 17 amino acids. CDR3 bases: TGCAGTGCTAGAGAGACTATGCAGGAGAATCAGGACAATGAGCAGTTCTTC. It translates to CSARETMQENQDNEQFF.

The chain links TRBV19 to TRBJ2-7; D gene unclear. The CDR3 covers 14 residues. V lost 6 bases, J lost 0 bases, and 12 bases lay in between. Per germline, CDR1 LNHDA and CDR2 SQIVND (reference sequence). Here the CDR3 DNA reads TGTGCCAGTAGACCCTGGACGGACTCCTACGAGCAGTACTTC. Protein sequence: CASRPWTDSYEQYF.

The table lists this clonotype with many counts. The genes are TRBV2 and TRBJ2-7; tentative D call: TRBD1 (6 bases). The V end was cut by 2 bases, the J end by 3 bases, with 14 bases between. Germline V CDR1 and CDR2: SNHLY, FYNNEI. The length of the CDR3 is 15 residues. The CDR3 is CASSENRENVYEQYF. For the CDR3, the DNA is TGTGCCAGCAGTGAAAACAGGGAAAATGTCTACGAGCAGTACTTC.

This chain connects TRBV6-1 to TRBJ2-1, with D possibly being TRBD2 (6 bases). Germline CDR1 is MNHNS and CDR2 is SASEGT. CDR3 length: 13 residues. Deletions cut 8 bases from V and 5 bases from J, with 13 bases between. In DNA, the CDR3 is TGTGCCAGCGATAGCGGTCTAAACAATGAGCAGTTCTTC. It translates to CASDSGLNNEQFF.

This clonotype was observed a few times. This chain links TRBV6-2 or TRBV6-3 with TRBJ2-7; tentative D call: TRBD1 (6 bases). Germline assignment: CDR1 MNHEY and CDR2 SVGEGT. CDR3 length: 12 amino acids. V shed 6 bases and J shed 7 bases, with 13 bases lying between them. CDR3 bases: TGTGCCAGCAGGACTACAGGGTTTGAGCAGTACTTC. Its translation: CASRTTGFEQYF.

The chain has TRBV7-3 and TRBJ2-2, with D maybe TRBD1 (6 bases). Germline V gene lookup returns CDR1 SGHTA and CDR2 FQGTGA. This CDR3 comprises 15 residues. V gave up 2 bases and J gave up 10 bases, with 17 bases separating them. CDR3 sequence reads: CASSLSATGSEELFF. The DNA of the CDR3 is TGTGCCAGCAGCTTATCCGCCACAGGGAGTGAGGAGCTGTTTTTT.

This clonotype was detected only a few times. This chain joins TRBV10-3 and TRBJ1-5; D is unclear. V lost 4 bases and J lost 4, with 8 bases in between. Germline loops: CDR1 ENHRY, CDR2 SYGVKD. This CDR3 is 13 amino acids long. In DNA form, the CDR3 reads TGTGCCATCAGTGCTTCAGTTAATCAGCCCCAGCATTTT. Translated: CAISASVNQPQHF.

The J gene is TRBJ2-3, the V gene TRBV5-1; D unresolved. The CDR3 has 15 residues. Germline CDR1 and CDR2: SGHRS and YFSETQ. Trimming shortened V by 5 bases and J by 2 bases, and 15 bases separated the two germline ends. The CDR3 coding sequence is TGCGCCAGCAGTGGTAGTTGGGGAAACACAGATACGCAGTATTTT. Protein product: CASSGSWGNTDTQYF.

As concerns this clonotype: Here the CDR3 omits its conserved ending phenylalanine or tryptophan, so a read error is the likely source. This chain links TRBV7-9 with TRBJ2-1; TRBD2 matches 12 bases. Losses at the gene ends were 3 bases for V and 7 bases for J; bases not matched to a gene: 4. Germline CDR1 reads SEHNR; CDR2 reads FQNEAQ (reference sequence). The CDR3 consists of 15 residues. The CDR3 spells CASSLTSGGFNEQFS. The DNA of the CDR3 is TGTGCCAGCAGCTTGACTAGCGGGGGATTTAATGAGCAGTTCTCC.

This clonotype rates as medium-sized (0.01 to 0.1%). The chain has TRBV20-1 and TRBJ2-3; D remains unclear. The germline V and J ends were trimmed by 2 bases and 0 bases, with 12 bases remaining between them. The CDR3 runs to 15 residues. Germline lookup yields CDR1 DFQATT and CDR2 SNEGSKA (reference sequence). CDR3 bases: TGCAGTGCTAGACCCCCGGGCTTTAGCACAGATACGCAGTATTTT. This translates into CSARPPGFSTDTQYF.

This clonotype qualifies as medium-sized (0.01 to 0.1%). The rearrangement joins TRBV21-1 to TRBJ1-5; TRBD1 reflects the table's D call only, with no check against the DNA. TRBV21-1 is designated a pseudogene. This CDR3 region has 18 residues. The CDR3 loop reads CASSTNCPSTGNNQPQHF. In DNA form, the CDR3 reads TGTGCCAGCAGCACCAATTGCCCCTCAACAGGGAATAATCAGCCCCAGCATTTT.

This clonotype has at least ten counts. This sequence joins TRBV11-1 and TRBJ2-2; 8 bases are shared with TRBD1. The germline CDR1 and CDR2 sequences are SGHAT and FQDESV (reference sequence). The length of the CDR3 is 15 residues. With 5 bases clipped from V and 5 bases from J, the junction kept 7 bases outside the gene matches. In nucleotides, the CDR3 is TGTGCCAGCAGCCCAGGACAGGGAATGACCGGGGAGCTGTTTTTT. Translated: CASSPGQGMTGELFF. The entire variable domain, with the rest obtained from reference TRBV11-1 and TRBJ2-2, is as follows: EAEVAQSPRYKITEKSQAVAFWCDPISGHATLYWYRQILGQGPELLVQFQDESVVDDSQLPKDRFSAERLKGVDSTLKIQPAELGDSAMYLCASSPGQGMTGELFFGEGSRLTVL.

V usage is TRBV29-1 and J usage is TRBJ2-6; the D is unclear. Germline CDR1 SQVTM, CDR2 ANQGSEA. The CDR3 length is 16 residues. Trimming pared 0 bases from V and 8 bases from J, leaving 17 bases between. CDR3 sequence reads: CSVEDYRTSNPNVLTF. The CDR3 DNA follows: TGCAGCGTTGAAGATTATCGGACGTCCAATCCCAACGTCCTGACTTTC. Drawing the rest from reference TRBV29-1 and TRBJ2-6, the complete variable domain is SAVISQKPSRDICQRGTSLTIQCQVDSQVTMMFWYRQQPGQSLTLIATANQGSEATYESGFVIDKFPISRPNLTFSTLTVSNMSPEDSSIYLCSVEDYRTSNPNVLTFGAGSRLTVL.

This clonotype was seen only once. With a much larger clone just one base away, this may be a read error. The rearrangement joins TRBV6-6 to TRBJ2-7, with D possibly being TRBD1 or TRBD2 (5 bases each). Per the germline V gene, CDR1 is MNHNY and CDR2 is SVGAGI (reference sequence). There are 13 residues in the CDR3. The DNA of the CDR3 is TGTGTCAGCACCAACCTTGGGGGATACGAGCAGTACTTC. Its translation: CVSTNLGGYEQYF.

This clonotype came up a few times. The chain recombines TRBV3-1 with TRBJ1-6; TRBD1 agrees at 7 bases. J lost 0 bases, V lost 5 bases, and 4 bases had no gene match. The CDR3 length is 16 residues. Germline loops: CDR1 LGHDT, CDR2 YNNKEL (reference sequence). This CDR3 reads CASSLGQDSYNSPLHF. The CDR3 DNA is TGTGCCAGCAGCTTAGGACAGGACTCCTATAATTCACCCCTCCACTTT.

The gene calls are TRBV11-2 and TRBJ2-4, with D maybe TRBD1 (5 bases). In germline, CDR1 is SGHAT, CDR2 FQNNGV. CDR3 length equals 14 residues. Trimming took off 5 bases at V and 6 bases at J, with 14 bases between the two ends. CDR3 DNA sequence: TGTGCCAGCAGCCAAACCGTCGACAGAAACATTCAGTACTTC. Residues: CASSQTVDRNIQYF.

CDR3 nucleotide sequence: TGTGCCAGCACGACAGGGCAGACGAACACCGGGGAGCTGTTTTTT. Its translation: CASTTGQTNTGELFF. The rearrangement joins TRBV9 to TRBJ2-2; 7 bases align to TRBD1. CDR3 length: 15 amino acids. The junction had 5 bases not matched to a gene; V was cut back by 6 bases and J by 0 bases. CDR1 and CDR2 from the germline V gene are SGDLS and YYNGEE. The whole variable domain, filled in from reference TRBV9 and TRBJ2-2, reads DSGVTQTPKHLITATGQRVTLRCSPRSGDLSVYWYQQSLDQGLQFLIQYYNGEERAKGNILERFSAQQFPDLHSELNLSSLELGDSALYFCASTTGQTNTGELFFGEGSRLTVL.

The chain couples TRBV7-2 to TRBJ1-5; D is unclear. The V end was cut by 5 bases, the J end by 3 bases, with 11 bases between. This CDR3 spans 14 amino acids. The V gene's germline CDR1 is SGHTA and CDR2 FQGNSA. The CDR3 reads CASSPAGPNQPQHF. The CDR3 nucleotides read TGTGCCAGCAGCCCGGCCGGACCCAATCAGCCCCAGCATTTT.

This clonotype was counted once. The chain joins TRBV6-2 or TRBV6-3 to TRBJ2-3; D unclear. Per germline, CDR1 MNHEY and CDR2 SVGEGT. Trimming stripped 0 bases from V and 2 bases from J, with 9 bases between. The CDR3 totals 15 residues. The CDR3: CASSYSIRPTDTQYF. DNA of the CDR3: TGTGCCAGCAGTTACTCGATCCGCCCCACAGATACGCAGTATTTT.

This clonotype appeared many times. The chain couples TRBV5-5 to TRBJ2-7; D is unclear. The CDR3 is 12 residues long. Germline CDR1 is SGHKS and CDR2 is YYEKEE (reference sequence). V dropped 0 bases and J dropped 5 bases, with 6 bases sitting between them. CDR3 amino acids: CASSLGADEQYF. The CDR3 DNA sequence: TGTGCCAGCAGCTTGGGGGCCGACGAGCAGTACTTC.

V and J are TRBV13 and TRBJ2-7; D may be TRBD2 (5 bases). CDR1 and CDR2 from the germline V gene are PRHDT and FYEKMQ (reference sequence). This CDR3 region has 15 residues. V dropped 3 bases and J dropped 0 bases, with 12 bases sitting between them. CDR3 in DNA: TGTGCCAGCAGCTTGAGGGAGCTCCTCTCCTACGAGCAGTACTTC. Translating gives CASSLRELLSYEQYF.

This clonotype has a handful of counts. This rearrangement joins TRBV28 to TRBJ1-6; TRBD1 matches at 11 bases. Germline trimming cut 10 bases from V and 10 bases from J; bases unmatched to any gene: 9. The CDR3 is made up of 14 amino acids. Germline CDR1 and CDR2: MDHEN and SYDVKM. The CDR3 nucleotides are TGTGCCATTCTGATCGGGACAGGGGGATCACCCCTCCACTTT. It is translated as CAILIGTGGSPLHF. The variable domain in full, completed from reference TRBV28 and TRBJ1-6, reads DVKVTQSSRYLVKRTGEKVFLECVQDMDHENMFWYRQDPGLGLRLIYFSYDVKMKEKGDIPEGYSVSREKKERFSLILESASTNQTSMYLCAILIGTGGSPLHFGNGTRLTVT.